The T cell receptor beta chain under discussion was sequenced for a study of blood T cells in healthy people across ages. Study observations and caveats: While age rose, TCR beta diversity per million T cells dropped in a roughly linear way. Donor CMV status was unknown, possibly confounding expanded clonotype changes. Both naive CD4+ cell counts and diversity were greater in long-lived donors than in aged donors.

The CDR3 has 17 residues. V was cut by 5 bases and J by 0 bases, with 16 bases left in between. This clonotype has just a few counts. What it binds is not known. PCR was performed a second time for roughly 7 to 12 cycles using a sample-barcoded 5' primer and a J-beta primer mix. Each single sample gave us at least 3 million CDR3-containing paired-end reads. MiXCR, applied by TCRdb to the 5' RACE reads, yields one record per CDR3 protein. The table has approximately 320,000 distinct CDR3 sequences, around 29% seen once; the top ten hold approximately 28%. Specimen: blood. The TCR originated in a woman between 65 and 79 years old in good health. V and J are TRBV12-3 or TRBV12-4 and TRBJ1-4, with D uncertain. This CDR3 reads CASSMTSGFSTNEKLFF. The DNA for the CDR3 is TGTGCCAGCAGTATGACCTCTGGGTTTTCAACTAATGAAAAACTGTTTTTT.